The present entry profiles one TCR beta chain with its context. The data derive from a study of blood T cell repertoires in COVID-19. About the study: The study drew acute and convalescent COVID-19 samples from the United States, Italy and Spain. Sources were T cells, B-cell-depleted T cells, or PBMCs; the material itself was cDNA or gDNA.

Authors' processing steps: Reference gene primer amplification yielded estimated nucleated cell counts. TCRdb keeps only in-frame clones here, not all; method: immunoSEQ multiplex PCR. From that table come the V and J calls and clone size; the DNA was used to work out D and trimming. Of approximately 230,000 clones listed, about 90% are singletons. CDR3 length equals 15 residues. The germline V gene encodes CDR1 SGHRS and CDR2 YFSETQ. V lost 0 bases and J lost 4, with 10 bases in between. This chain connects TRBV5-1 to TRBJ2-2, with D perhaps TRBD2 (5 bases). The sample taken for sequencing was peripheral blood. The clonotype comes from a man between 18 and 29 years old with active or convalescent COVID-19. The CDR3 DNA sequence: TGCGCCAGCAGCTTGGCCACGGGGAGCACCGGGGAGCTGTTTTTT. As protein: CASSLATGSTGELFF.